These 21 T cell receptor beta chains were sequenced from one sample in a study of T-cell reconstitution after alpha-beta-depleted transplantation in children. Study results and caveats: It was newly produced T cells that mostly accounted for T-cell counts and diversity one year after transplant.

Unique molecular identifiers were incorporated during preparation of the TCRbeta library. MiXCR was run by TCRdb on the PCR reads, yielding one entry per CDR3 protein. The data hold a few hundred thousand distinct CDR3 sequences, with about 7.3% observed a single time. Their recognized antigens are unknown. The sequencing used peripheral blood, collected 360 days after TCRalphabeta/CD19-depleted stem cell transplant. The receptors come from a female patient aged 2 to 10 who had a stem cell transplant for Fanconi anemia, so the T cells may come from the graft donor.

The rearrangement joins TRBV20-1 to TRBJ2-3; 10 bases map to TRBD2. The CDR3 is made up of 17 amino acids. Trimming at V came to 4 bases and at J to 0 bases, leaving 10 bases not matched to a gene. Looked up from germline, CDR1 is DFQATT and CDR2 is SNEGSKA (reference sequence). This chain's CDR3 is CSAKSSGGSLSTDTQYF. CDR3 nucleotide sequence: TGCAGTGCTAAATCTAGCGGGGGATCTCTCAGCACAGATACGCAGTATTTT.

This clonotype was counted between two and nine times. The chain carries TRBV12-3 or TRBV12-4 and TRBJ2-6; D is ambiguous. Trimming shortened V by 0 bases and J by 2 bases, and 17 bases separated the two germline ends. This CDR3 spans 19 amino acids. The CDR3: CASSLARYDPPAGANVLTF. In DNA form, the CDR3 reads TGTGCCAGCAGTTTAGCCAGGTACGATCCTCCGGCTGGGGCCAACGTCCTGACTTTC.

This clonotype showed up just a few times. This chain uses TRBV20-1 with TRBJ2-7; TRBD2 matches at 9 bases. Germline lookup yields CDR1 DFQATT and CDR2 SNEGSKA (reference sequence). This CDR3 is built from 17 residues. J lost 6 bases, V lost 0 bases, and 15 bases had no gene match. Written as DNA, the CDR3 is TGCAGTGCTAGAGATGGGGAATCGGGGACTAGCTCTGCCGAGCAGTACTTC. This codes for CSARDGESGTSSAEQYF.

The V and J genes are TRBV10-1 and TRBJ2-1, with 9 bases lining up with TRBD2. The J segment lost 5 bases and the V segment lost 3 bases, leaving 5 bases of the junction unmatched. Germline values: CDR1 WNHNN, CDR2 SYGVQD (reference sequence). There are 15 residues in the CDR3. This chain's CDR3 is CASSDMTSGHNEQFF. CDR3 sequence (DNA): TGCGCCAGCAGTGATATGACTAGCGGACACAATGAGCAGTTCTTC.

This clonotype was counted ten times or more. This chain connects TRBV28 to TRBJ2-1; 7 nucleotides line up with TRBD2. The V gene's germline CDR1 is MDHEN and CDR2 SYDVKM. The CDR3 has 15 amino acids. Trimming took 6 bases from V and 2 from J; bases not matched to a gene: 7. The CDR3 sequence: CASRRSGSPYNEQFF. The CDR3 coding sequence is TGTGCCAGCAGACGTAGCGGGTCCCCCTACAATGAGCAGTTCTTC.

This clonotype was seen many times. The chain joins TRBV5-1 to TRBJ2-2; possibly TRBD1 for D (6 bases). The germline V gene encodes CDR1 SGHRS and CDR2 YFSETQ. The V end lost 2 bases, the J end lost 4 bases, and 15 bases lay between the germline ends. The length of the CDR3 is 16 residues. CDR3 sequence: CASSLAGAVGTGELFF. The CDR3 DNA follows: TGCGCCAGCAGCTTAGCAGGGGCTGTCGGCACCGGGGAGCTGTTTTTT.

This clonotype came up many times. V usage is TRBV5-1 and J usage is TRBJ2-7, with D uncertain. V shed 5 bases and J shed 1 base, with 13 bases lying between them. This CDR3 contains 14 residues. Per the germline V gene, CDR1 is SGHRS and CDR2 is YFSETQ. The CDR3 here is CASRSEQTSYEQYF. DNA for the CDR3: TGCGCCAGCAGATCCGAACAGACTTCCTACGAGCAGTACTTC.

This clonotype was seen a few times. The rearrangement joins TRBV5-1 to TRBJ1-6; 8 bases fit TRBD1. Germline CDR1 SGHRS, CDR2 YFSETQ. V was clipped by 4 bases and J by 9 bases; unmatched bases: 9. The CDR3 spans 15 residues. This CDR3 is CASSPGQGMISPLHF. DNA of the CDR3: TGCGCCAGCAGCCCAGGACAGGGAATGATTTCACCCCTCCACTTT.

This clonotype was counted at least ten times. This rearrangement joins TRBV20-1 to TRBJ2-4; 9 bases map to TRBD1. This CDR3 is built from 14 residues. The ends lost 3 bases at V and 8 bases at J; junction bases unmatched: 8. From germline, CDR1 is DFQATT and CDR2 SNEGSKA (reference sequence). The CDR3 DNA reads as TGCAGTGCTAGCCGAAACAGGGGGCGGGACATTCAGTACTTC. Encoded protein: CSASRNRGRDIQYF.

The chain is built from TRBV4-2 and TRBJ1-5; weak D call: TRBD1 (5 bases). V shed 0 bases and J shed 9 bases, with 15 bases lying between them. Germline V CDR1 and CDR2: LGHNA, YNFKEQ. CDR3 length: 15 residues. The CDR3 DNA is TGTGCCAGCAGCCAAGATGGCAGGGCGGCAGGGCCCCAGCATTTT. This sequence encodes CASSQDGRAAGPQHF.

This clonotype came up many times. This chain uses TRBV29-1 with TRBJ2-3, with 7 nucleotides matching TRBD1. CDR3 length: 15 amino acids. Per germline, CDR1 SQVTM and CDR2 ANQGSEA. Trimming removed 6 bases from V and 4 bases from J; junction bases left unmatched: 13. The CDR3 protein is CSVLGRGSTPDTQYF. CDR3 in DNA: TGCAGCGTATTAGGCAGGGGGTCCACCCCAGATACGCAGTATTTT.

This clonotype came up a few times. The genes are TRBV6-5 and TRBJ1-2; unclear D gene. CDR3 length: 16 residues. Germline lookup yields CDR1 MNHEY and CDR2 SVGAGI. The germline V and J ends were trimmed by 10 bases and 8 bases, with 29 bases remaining between them. CDR3 loop: CATLLVPTVTREGYTF. The DNA for the CDR3 is TGTGCCACCCTGTTGGTACCTACAGTAACCCGCGAGGGCTACACCTTC.

This clonotype was counted ten times or more. The chain links TRBV28 to TRBJ2-7; 10 bases are shared with TRBD1. After removal of 3 bases from V and 12 bases from J, the junction contained 2 bases not matched to a gene. This CDR3 has 11 residues. The germline gives CDR1 MDHEN, CDR2 SYDVKM. The CDR3 nucleotides read TGTGCCAGCAGTTTTAGGGACAGGGGGTACTTC. Translated: CASSFRDRGYF.

This clonotype was seen ten or more times. V gene TRBV15 combines with J gene TRBJ2-2; D is possibly TRBD1 (5 bases). The germline CDR1 and CDR2 sequences are LNHNV and YYDKDF (reference sequence). The CDR3 length is 14 residues. V lost 5 bases to trimming and J lost 6 bases, with 13 bases between them. As DNA, the CDR3 is TGTGCCACCAGCGAATTGGGGCTAGCCGGGGAGCTGTTTTTT. This sequence encodes CATSELGLAGELFF.

This clonotype came up many times. The chain employs TRBV7-3 and TRBJ2-2; D unclear. Germline V gives CDR1 SGHTA, CDR2 FQGTGA. The length of the CDR3 is 14 residues. V was clipped by 5 bases and J by 1 base, with 8 bases between them. The DNA for the CDR3 is TGTGCCAGCAGCCCTCTCGGGAACACCGGGGAGCTGTTTTTT. Its protein product is CASSPLGNTGELFF. Full variable domain (rest looked up from reference TRBV7-3 and TRBJ2-2): GAGVSQTPSNKVTEKGKYVELRCDPISGHTALYWYRQSLGQGPEFLIYFQGTGAADDSGLPNDRFFAVRPEGSVSTLKIQRTERGDSAVYLCASSPLGNTGELFFGEGSRLTVL.

The V gene is TRBV4-2, the J gene TRBJ2-1, with 9 bases identical to TRBD2. Trimming removed 4 bases from V and 0 bases from J; junction bases left unmatched: 4. This CDR3 comprises 16 residues. Germline assignment: CDR1 LGHNA and CDR2 YNFKEQ. In nucleotides, the CDR3 is TGTGCCAGCAGCCTCCGACTAGCGGACTCCTACAATGAGCAGTTCTTC. It is translated as CASSLRLADSYNEQFF.

This clonotype was seen a few times. The genes are TRBV7-8 and TRBJ1-5; a possible D gene is TRBD1 (6 bases). This CDR3 comprises 14 residues. Germline-derived CDR1 and CDR2 are SGHVS and FQNEAQ. The ends were cut back, 4 bases at V and 7 bases at J, with 14 bases in the middle. The CDR3 sequence: CASSSLQGRQPQHF. In DNA form, the CDR3 reads TGTGCCAGCAGCTCGTTACAGGGCAGGCAGCCCCAGCATTTT.

This chain uses TRBV7-2 with TRBJ2-2; D gene uncertain. The length of the CDR3 is 15 residues. Germline lookup yields CDR1 SGHTA and CDR2 FQGNSA. V was cut by 5 bases and J by 4 bases, with 14 bases left in between. For the CDR3, the DNA is TGTGCCAGCAGCCCCCCCCCCCGGAGCACCGGGGAGCTGTTTTTT. It is translated as CASSPPPRSTGELFF.

In its sample, this clonotype was seen a few times. This rearrangement joins TRBV18 to TRBJ2-7; 13 bases align to TRBD2. The CDR3 is 16 residues long. Germline trimming cut 6 bases from V and 4 bases from J; bases unmatched to any gene: 9. The germline CDR1 and CDR2 sequences are KGHSH and LQKENI. DNA of the CDR3: TGTGCCAGCTCGCAGGGGACTAGCGGGGAGGCTTACGAGCAGTACTTC. Translating gives CASSQGTSGEAYEQYF.

This clonotype has ten or more counts. The V and J genes are TRBV10-2 and TRBJ2-2; D call uncertain. CDR1 and CDR2 from the germline V gene are WSHSY and SAAADI. V was cut by 7 bases and J by 3 bases, with 3 bases left in between. The CDR3 length is 11 residues. Here the CDR3 reads CASTDTGELFF. In nucleotides, the CDR3 is TGCGCCAGCACCGACACCGGGGAGCTGTTTTTT.

This clonotype was detected many times. The chain uses TRBV7-6 and TRBJ2-3; D is ambiguous. V lost 4 bases to trimming and J lost 6 bases, with 8 bases between them. Germline V gene lookup returns CDR1 SGHVS and CDR2 FNYEAQ. The CDR3 is 12 residues long. CDR3 nucleotides: TGTGCCAGCAGCTCCTTTGACGATACGCAGTATTTT. Its protein product is CASSSFDDTQYF.